This T cell receptor (beta chain) originates from a study of shared clonotypes between healthy human individuals. Clones were sequenced by immunoSEQ multiplex PCR, and TCRdb holds only the in-frame ones, with some missing. The data contain around 700,000 clones, approximately 74% of them singletons. Turning to this clone: A much bigger clone sits one base away, suggesting this may be a read error. Other DNA sequences of this sample code for an identical CDR3.

Material: memory CD4+ T cells sorted from blood. Subset described: CD45RA-negative fraction. The TCR originated in a woman aged 25-40 years in good health.

The CDR3 spells CASSLEGSSYNEQFF. CDR3 DNA: TGTGCCAGCAGCTTAGAGGGGAGCTCCTACAATGAGCAGTTCTTC. V and J are TRBV7-2 and TRBJ2-1; D possibly uses TRBD1 or TRBD2 (5 bases each). V was pared by 1 base and J by 0 bases, with 7 bases between. Germline CDR1 and CDR2: SGHTA and FQGNSA. The CDR3 sequence is 15 residues long. Full variable domain (outside the CDR3, taken from reference TRBV7-2 and TRBJ2-1): GAGVSQSPSNKVTEKGKDVELRCDPISGHTALYWYRQSLGQGLEFLIYFQGNSAPDKSGLPSDRFSAERTGGSVSTLTIQRTQQEDSAVYLCASSLEGSSYNEQFFGPGTRLTVL.